These 9 T cell receptor beta chains originate from one sample sequenced in a study of early T cells in non-severe SARS-CoV-2 infection. MiXCR was run by TCRdb on the 5' RACE reads, yielding one entry per CDR3 protein. The data contain 35,000 or so distinct CDR3 sequences, over 4.5% of them singletons. Sample: whole blood. The receptors come from an adult who was a healthcare worker with PCR-confirmed SARS-CoV-2 infection or an uninfected control (not recorded which).

This clonotype was counted a few times. The chain couples TRBV7-9 to TRBJ2-3, with 7 bases that match TRBD1. The CDR3 extends over 14 amino acids. CDR1 and CDR2 (germline): SEHNR, FQNEAQ (reference sequence). The CDR3 DNA reads TGTGCATCCAAACAGGGGCCTAACACAGATACGCAGTATTTT. Translated: CASKQGPNTDTQYF.

The J gene is TRBJ2-7, the V gene TRBV5-5; a weak D match, TRBD1 (6 bases). The CDR3 is 14 amino acids. Deletions cut 2 bases from V and 0 bases from J, with 9 bases between. CDR1 SGHKS and CDR2 YYEKEE come from the germline V gene (reference sequence). In DNA, the CDR3 is TGTGCCAGCAGCTTACGGGACACCTCCTACGAGCAGTACTTC. As protein: CASSLRDTSYEQYF.

This clonotype appeared many times. The rearrangement joins TRBV29-1 to TRBJ2-1; no clear D gene. The CDR3 extends over 12 amino acids. The germline V gene has CDR1 SQVTM and CDR2 ANQGSEA. The V end was cut by 0 bases, the J end by 9 bases, with 9 bases between. This CDR3 is CSVEEIVSEQFF. The DNA of the CDR3 is TGCAGCGTTGAAGAAATCGTATCTGAGCAGTTCTTC.

This clonotype has more than one count but fewer than ten. The chain is built from TRBV2 and TRBJ2-7; D is undetermined. The germline gives CDR1 SNHLY, CDR2 FYNNEI. The CDR3 sequence is 14 residues long. With 1 base removed from V and 4 bases from J, the gap between germline ends came to 11 bases. The chain's CDR3 is CASSEERTLYEQYF. The CDR3, as DNA: TGTGCCAGCAGTGAAGAAAGGACCCTTTACGAGCAGTACTTC.

A few counts support this clonotype. The chain employs TRBV3-1 and TRBJ1-1, with D perhaps TRBD1 (5 bases). This CDR3 is 14 amino acids long. The germline V gene has CDR1 LGHDT and CDR2 YNNKEL (reference sequence). With 1 base removed from V and 5 bases from J, the gap between germline ends came to 11 bases. DNA of the CDR3: TGTGCCAGCAGCCAAGTTGAGGGGACTACTGAAGCTTTCTTT. Its protein is CASSQVEGTTEAFF.

This clonotype came up many times. This sequence joins TRBV7-9 and TRBJ1-4; D is unresolved. This CDR3 spans 11 amino acids. The V gene lost 5 bases and the J gene lost 6 bases, with 4 bases spanning the gap. CDR1 is SEHNR, CDR2 FQNEAQ, per germline (reference sequence). The CDR3 bases are TGTGCCAGCAGCGAGGATGAAAAACTGTTTTTT. Translated, it gives CASSEDEKLFF.

Many counts were recorded for this clonotype. The CDR3 region has the DNA TGCGCCAGCAGCCAGAGGCCCCCGGGTTCTCCGAACACTGAAGCTTTCTTT. Its translation is CASSQRPPGSPNTEAFF. The chain recombines TRBV4-3 with TRBJ1-1; no clear D gene. Germline assignment: CDR1 LGHNA and CDR2 YSLEER. Trimming took off 3 bases at V and 1 base at J, with 18 bases between the two ends. The CDR3 loop spans 17 amino acids.

The table lists this clonotype with many counts. The chain couples TRBV29-1 to TRBJ2-7; D is perhaps TRBD1 (5 bases). Between the trimmed V and J ends, which lost 6 bases and 3 bases, there was a span of 18 bases. CDR1 SQVTM and CDR2 ANQGSEA come from the germline V gene. CDR3 length: 14 residues. Here the CDR3 reads CSVRQNVGVYEQYF. The CDR3, as DNA: TGCAGCGTCCGACAGAACGTAGGGGTCTACGAGCAGTACTTC.

Ten or more counts support this clonotype. CDR3: CASRTREGSPLHF. DNA for the CDR3: TGTGCCAGCCGGACTCGGGAGGGCTCACCCCTCCACTTT. This sequence joins TRBV25-1 and TRBJ1-6; D is uncertain. Trimming took off 8 bases at V and 10 bases at J, with 15 bases between the two ends. In germline, CDR1 is MGHDK, CDR2 SYGVNS. CDR3 size: 13 residues.